Below are 7 T cell receptor beta chains sequenced from a single sample in a study of blood T cell repertoires in COVID-19. Profiling relied on immunoSEQ multiplex PCR, and the TCRdb table lists in-frame clones only, not all of them. This table has 97,000 or so clones, more than 80% appearing once. Sequencing was carried out using peripheral blood. Receptor source: a human donor in a cohort sampled during active COVID-19.

The chain carries TRBV6-6 and TRBJ1-1, with D tentatively TRBD1 (5 bases). CDR1 is MNHNY, CDR2 SVGAGI, per germline (reference sequence). Trimming took 4 bases from V and 3 from J, leaving 9 bases between them. CDR3 length: 13 amino acids. The CDR3 nucleotides are TGTGCCAGCAGTTCCACAGGCGACACTGAAGCTTTCTTT. It translates to CASSSTGDTEAFF.

V is TRBV3-1 (or the pseudogene TRBV3-2) and J is TRBJ2-3, with 8 bases matching TRBD1. The CDR3 runs to 15 residues. V shed 4 bases, J shed 2 bases, and the junction held 5 bases outside the gene matches. Germline values: CDR1 LGHDT, CDR2 YNNKEL (reference sequence). In nucleotides, the CDR3 is TGTGCCAGCAGCCCGGGACAGGCGACCACAGATACGCAGTATTTT. Translating gives CASSPGQATTDTQYF.

The J gene is TRBJ2-2, the V gene TRBV5-8, with 8 bases matching TRBD2. This CDR3 is built from 15 residues. Germline values: CDR1 SGHTS, CDR2 YDEGEE. V trimming: 1 base; J trimming: 5 bases; junction bases outside the gene matches: 4. CDR3 in DNA: TGTGCCAGCAGCTTGCCGGGGGGGAAGACCGGGGAGCTGTTTTTT. Protein sequence: CASSLPGGKTGELFF.

This clone was found a few times. The V gene is TRBV5-6, the J gene TRBJ1-6, with D unresolved. The CDR3 runs to 13 residues. CDR1 is SGHDT and CDR2 is YYEEEE in the germline V gene. The V end lost 4 bases, the J end lost 9 bases, and 11 bases lay between the germline ends. CDR3 amino acids: CASSQDGSSPLHF. CDR3 DNA: TGTGCCAGCAGCCAGGATGGGAGTTCACCCCTCCACTTT.

The chain couples TRBV4-2 to TRBJ2-5; the D gene is possibly TRBD1 (5 bases). The CDR3 length is 16 residues. V lost 0 bases and J 1 base, leaving 12 bases between the germline ends. CDR1 and CDR2 (germline): LGHNA, YNFKEQ. The CDR3, as DNA: TGTGCCAGCAGCCAAGATCGGGCAGGGATCCAAGAGACCCAGTACTTC. Translation: CASSQDRAGIQETQYF.

V is TRBV7-2 and J is TRBJ1-2, with D possibly being TRBD1 (6 bases). Looked up from germline, CDR1 is SGHTA and CDR2 is FQGNSA. There are 13 residues in the CDR3. V was trimmed by 5 bases and J by 7 bases, leaving 14 bases between them. The CDR3 coding sequence is TGTGCCAGCAGCCCGAGGGTGGGGGCTGGCTACACCTTC. Encoded protein: CASSPRVGAGYTF. Full variable domain (rest looked up from reference TRBV7-2 and TRBJ1-2): GAGVSQSPSNKVTEKGKDVELRCDPISGHTALYWYRQSLGQGLEFLIYFQGNSAPDKSGLPSDRFSAERTGGSVSTLTIQRTQQEDSAVYLCASSPRVGAGYTFGSGTRLTVV.

The V gene is TRBV12-5, the J gene TRBJ1-1; D is unresolved. V was shortened by 3 bases and J by 6 bases, with 14 bases between the two germline ends. CDR1 is LGHNT and CDR2 is FRNRAP in the germline V gene. CDR3 length equals 14 residues. The CDR3 sequence: CASGLEELSAEAFF. The CDR3 bases are TGTGCTAGTGGTTTAGAGGAATTGAGTGCTGAAGCTTTCTTT.